This T cell receptor beta chain was recovered during a study of blood T cell repertoires in COVID-19 (dated by TCRdb to 2020 to 2022). Background for the entire study: Samples from collaborators originated in the United States, Italy and Spain and spanned both the acute and convalescent phases of COVID-19. The prospective study material was composed of cDNA or gDNA derived from T cells, B-cell-depleted T cells, or PBMCs. Deeply sampled blood TCRbeta repertoires from subjects exposed to, actively infected with, or recovered from COVID-19 were included in the dataset. The repertoires were released in a freely available public database intended as a resource for research on the immune response to SARS-CoV-2. Samples came from the ongoing ImmuneRACE study (first 160 participants) plus 1,254 subjects from 6 global collaborators. The sample metadata nearly always contained a de-identified subject ID, COVID-19 status, age in years and sex. Where HLA class I and class II types were available, the types were taken from metadata supplied by the sample provider, not from assay-based typing.

Participants in the prospective study were aged about 18 to 100 years, lived in 20 to 30 United States geographic areas, and enrolled through a virtual design. Cohort assignment in the prospective study relied on participant-reported clinical history from a screening survey and a study questionnaire. Recovered participants in ImmuneRACE Cohort 3 were defined by two consecutive negative NP/OP PCR tests, clearance by a healthcare professional, or resolution of symptoms. Each participant in the prospective study had whole blood, serum and a nasopharyngeal or oropharyngeal swab collected by mobile phlebotomists. Participants in the prospective study had the option to provide additional blood draws and questionnaires over an approximately 2-month period. Blood samples from the prospective study were shipped frozen or at room temperature prior to DNA extraction. The full study reports these points: How much clinical and demographic metadata was included differed by source and by participant, and the metadata was provided uncurated.

V trim: 3 bases; J trim: 2 bases; unmatched bases: 6. CDR1 SGHAT and CDR2 FQNNGV were looked up in the germline V gene. Reading from cysteine to phenylalanine, the CDR3 counts 16 amino acids. Only the CDR3 DNA stays, 48 bases, in frame from base 1. TCRbeta CDR3 regions were amplified from genomic DNA using the immunoSEQ Assay, a bias-controlled multiplex PCR. Turning to the authors' computational methods: Within the assay, amplification of reference gene primers was used to estimate how many nucleated cells each sample contained. Sequence reads were collapsed and filtered to measure the absolute abundance of every unique TCRbeta CDR3 rearrangement. For each sample, productive Simpson clonality was calculated as the square root of Simpson's diversity index across productive rearrangements. TCRdb mirrors the immuneACCESS table, restricted to in-frame sequences. Some clones are absent from its copies; in checked studies, under half trace to an unresolved V gene, and the reason for the others is unknown. The V and J calls and clone size are taken from that table; D and trimming were inferred from the DNA. The sample data list about 160,000 clones, and about 80% of these were observed just once. Approximately 3.6% of the sample comes from the top ten.

Points on this clone: Which antigen it targets is not known. Per-base qualities were not stored, and no clone one base away is much larger.

The V and J genes are TRBV11-2 and TRBJ2-1, and 8 bases in between align with TRBD1. This receptor was identified in a woman between 55 and 75 years old who had recovered from COVID-19. The sequenced material came from PBMCs or T cells enriched from blood (not recorded which). The CDR3 reads as follows: CASSFWQGATYNEQFF. The base sequence is TGTGCCAGCAGCTTTTGGCAGGGGGCGACCTACAATGAGCAGTTCTTC.